The 11 T cell receptor beta chains below all came from one sample that was sequenced in a study of vaccination effects on CD4 cells after COVID-19 (dated by TCRdb to between 2020 and 2023). To identify antigen-specific CD4+ T cell clonotypes by their expansion, the ViraFEST assay first stimulated PBMC with viral peptide pools and then applied TCR sequencing. After around 11 days of culture, CD4+ T cells were isolated with the EasySep CD4+ T cell isolation kit. The absence of prior SARS-CoV-2 infection in healthy vaccine recipients was confirmed by negative nucleocapsid antibodies before and after vaccination. The library was made by the immunoSEQ multiplex PCR assay. TCRdb stores this immuneACCESS table with in-frame sequences only. Part of the clones is absent; in the studies checked, under half of the shortfall reflects unresolved V genes, and no reason is known for the rest. This sample is represented by more than 35,000 clones; about three fifths of them were singletons. 15% of the sample is held by the ten biggest clonotypes.

What these receptors recognize is not known. This material consisted of CD4+ T cells from PBMCs cultured with HCoV-OC43 spike peptides, taken before COVID-19 vaccination. The sample's cell subset or site label is to be understood as: HCoV-OC43 spike overlapping peptide pool stimulation. The receptors derive from a human donor who received a COVID-19 vaccine.

The V and J genes are TRBV6-5 and TRBJ1-3; D uncertain. Trimming removed 10 bases from V and 3 bases from J, with 7 bases in between. Per germline, CDR1 MNHEY and CDR2 SVGAGI. The CDR3 is 11 amino acids. The chain's CDR3 is CAIFDGNTIYF. CDR3 sequence (DNA): TGTGCCATCTTCGATGGAAACACCATATATTTT.

The CDR3, as DNA: TGTGCCAGCAGCTGGGACAGAGCAAACACTGAAGCTTTCTTT. This sequence encodes CASSWDRANTEAFF. The chain is built from TRBV5-4 and TRBJ1-1; 7 nucleotides match TRBD1. Germline V gene sequence: CDR1 SGHNT, CDR2 YYREEE (reference sequence). The V and J ends lost 3 bases and 2 bases, in that order; junction bases with no gene match: 4. The CDR3 is 14 residues long.

V gene TRBV4-2 combines with J gene TRBJ1-5; 11 bases line up with TRBD1. Trimming cost V 0 bases and J 2 bases; bases outside gene matches: 3. The CDR3 is 17 amino acids. From germline, CDR1 is LGHNA and CDR2 YNFKEQ. The CDR3 loop is CASSQEGQGAGNQPQHF. For the CDR3, the DNA is TGTGCCAGCAGCCAAGAAGGACAGGGGGCGGGCAATCAGCCCCAGCATTTT.

CDR3 in amino acids: CASSQFSSHEQFF. CDR3 DNA: TGCGCCAGCAGCCAATTCTCTAGCCATGAGCAGTTCTTC. V is TRBV4-1 and J is TRBJ2-1; tentative D call: TRBD2 (5 bases). The length of the CDR3 is 13 residues. Trimming cost V 2 bases and J 8 bases, with 10 bases left between them. Germline V gene lookup returns CDR1 MGHRA and CDR2 YSYEKL.

In this sample, this clone turned up a few times. V is TRBV5-1 and J is TRBJ2-2; maybe TRBD2 (5 bases). Germline assignment: CDR1 SGHRS and CDR2 YFSETQ. The CDR3 has 14 residues. Trimming cost V 5 bases and J 4 bases, with 12 bases left between them. The CDR3 DNA reads as TGCGCCAGCAGTGGGGAGCTCGGCACCGGGGAGCTGTTTTTT. Translating it yields CASSGELGTGELFF.

The chain is built from TRBV18 and TRBJ2-3; either TRBD1 or TRBD2 may fit D (5 bases each). CDR3 size: 14 residues. Germline CDR1 KGHSH, CDR2 LQKENI. V dropped 5 bases and J dropped 1 base, with 10 bases sitting between them. Here the CDR3 DNA reads TGTGCCAGCTCATCGGGACCAGGCACAGATACGCAGTATTTT. Protein product: CASSSGPGTDTQYF.

This chain uses TRBV10-1 with TRBJ2-6, with TRBD1 matching 8 bases. Trimming removed 6 bases from V and 1 base from J; junction bases left unmatched: 11. Germline loops: CDR1 WNHNN, CDR2 SYGVQD (reference sequence). The CDR3 runs 18 residues. CDR3 protein: CASRRQGTPRSGANVLTF. The CDR3 nucleotides read TGCGCCAGCAGACGACAGGGGACTCCCAGGTCTGGGGCCAACGTCCTGACTTTC.

This clone was detected only a few times. This chain connects TRBV5-1 to TRBJ2-1; D is ambiguous. CDR1 and CDR2 (germline): SGHRS, YFSETQ. This CDR3 spans 15 amino acids. Trimming took off 1 base at V and 5 bases at J, with 13 bases between the two ends. The CDR3 DNA reads TGCGCCAGCAGCTTGTATTACCAGTCCGACAATGAGCAGTTCTTC. Its protein product is CASSLYYQSDNEQFF.

The gene calls are TRBV12-5 and TRBJ2-3; D not certain. From germline, CDR1 is LGHNT and CDR2 FRNRAP. This CDR3 has 12 amino acids. Trimming cost V 4 bases and J 2 bases, with 4 bases left between them. The CDR3 spells CASGSDTDTQYF. Written as DNA, the CDR3 is TGTGCTAGTGGTTCCGACACAGATACGCAGTATTTT.

With respect to this clone: This sample includes further DNA sequences coding for the same CDR3. The rearrangement uses TRBV19 and TRBJ1-5; D is undetermined. Germline loops: CDR1 LNHDA, CDR2 SQIVND (reference sequence). V was pared by 6 bases and J by 0 bases, with 6 bases between. The CDR3 extends over 13 amino acids. The CDR3 DNA reads as TGTGCCAGTAGCCCTTATAGCAATCAGCCCCAGCATTTT. This codes for CASSPYSNQPQHF. The full variable domain, its missing parts supplied by reference TRBV19 and TRBJ1-5, is DGGITQSPKYLFRKEGQNVTLSCEQNLNHDAMYWYRQDPGQGLRLIYYSQIVNDFQKGDIAEGYSVSREKKESFPLTVTSAQKNPTAFYLCASSPYSNQPQHFGDGTRLSIL.

This clone was detected only a few times. This chain links TRBV3-1 (or the pseudogene TRBV3-2) with TRBJ2-2; D perhaps matches TRBD1 (5 bases). The CDR3 covers 14 residues. Trimming pared 3 bases from V and 5 bases from J, leaving 10 bases between. Germline CDR1 LGHDT, CDR2 YNNKEL (reference sequence). The CDR3 loop is CASSQDQGTGELFF. CDR3 in DNA: TGTGCCAGCAGCCAGGACCAGGGAACCGGGGAGCTGTTTTTT.